Shown below are 27 T cell receptor beta chains from a single sample sequenced in a study of human T cells and chemical hapten exposure. TCRdb itself ran the RACE reads through MiXCR, one entry per CDR3 protein. The sample includes around 120,000 distinct CDR3 sequences, 13% of them seen just once. Time point meaning: pre-sensitization, week 0. The treatment denotes: therapeutic diphenylcyclopropenone sensitization with weekly scalp DPC. The specimen was whole blood, collected in connection with sensitization to the hapten diphenylcyclopropenone (DPC). The source of these receptors is a woman between 18 and 30 years old with alopecia areata. Some clones in this sample may be carry-over from other donors' samples.

This clonotype was counted many times. The J gene is TRBJ2-1, the V gene TRBV20-1, with D tentatively TRBD2 (5 bases). The CDR3 has 14 residues. Trimming cost V 6 bases and J 3 bases, with 15 bases left between them. The germline V gene encodes CDR1 DFQATT and CDR2 SNEGSKA (reference sequence). The CDR3 DNA sequence: TGCAGTGCCCCTAGGAGCGGTAACTACAATGAGCAGTTCTTC. Amino acids: CSAPRSGNYNEQFF.

This clonotype was counted only a few times. This chain uses TRBV6-2 or TRBV6-3 with TRBJ1-2, with D tentatively TRBD1 (5 bases). Germline V lookup: CDR1 MNHEY, CDR2 SVGEGT. CDR3 size: 17 residues. With 0 bases removed from V and 0 bases from J, the gap between germline ends came to 14 bases. CDR3 in amino acids: CASSYSSGWGANYGYTF. The DNA of the CDR3 is TGTGCCAGCAGTTACTCGAGCGGTTGGGGCGCTAACTATGGCTACACCTTC.

Here the CDR3 reads CASSQERQGAGEQYF. CDR3 sequence (DNA): TGTGCCAGCAGCCAAGAACGGCAGGGGGCTGGGGAGCAGTACTTC. The J gene is TRBJ2-7, the V gene TRBV4-2; 8 positions agree with TRBD1. With 0 bases clipped from V and 7 bases from J, the junction kept 8 bases outside the gene matches. CDR3 length: 15 residues. The germline V gene encodes CDR1 LGHNA and CDR2 YNFKEQ.

This chain uses TRBV5-6 with TRBJ2-6, with D possibly matching TRBD2 (6 bases). Germline assignment: CDR1 SGHDT and CDR2 YYEEEE. Trimming cost V 3 bases and J 0 bases, with 10 bases left between them. This CDR3 is built from 16 residues. In nucleotides, the CDR3 is TGTGCCAGCAGCTCGGGACTGATCTCTGGGGCCAACGTCCTGACTTTC. It codes for CASSSGLISGANVLTF.

The sample holds many counts of this clonotype. The chain is built from TRBV4-3 and TRBJ1-6, with a weak D call TRBD1 (5 bases). The V gene lost 1 base and the J gene lost 9 bases, with 13 bases spanning the gap. The CDR3 is made up of 15 amino acids. CDR1 LGHNA and CDR2 YSLEER come from the germline V gene. The CDR3 reads CASSQGPGLASPLHF. As DNA, the CDR3 is TGCGCCAGCAGCCAAGGTCCAGGGCTCGCTTCACCCCTCCACTTT.

In the case of this clonotype: A clone one base away is much larger, so this may be a read error. V and J are TRBV7-2 and TRBJ1-5, with D possibly matching TRBD1 (6 bases). The germline gives CDR1 SGHTA, CDR2 FQGNSA. The CDR3 sequence is 14 residues long. This CDR3 is CVSSSGVPNQPQHF. The CDR3, as DNA: TGTGTCAGCAGCTCAGGGGTACCGAATCAGCCCCAGCATTTT.

This clonotype was counted a few times. The chain combines TRBV5-4 with TRBJ2-7, with 9 bases aligning to TRBD1. Germline assignment: CDR1 SGHNT and CDR2 YYREEE (reference sequence). The CDR3 sequence is 14 residues long. V dropped 4 bases and J dropped 3; count of bases not matched to a gene: 5. CDR3 bases: TGTGCCAGCAGCGGGGACAGGGATGGCTACGAGCAGTACTTC. Protein product: CASSGDRDGYEQYF.

This clonotype was counted only a few times. V and J are TRBV6-5 and TRBJ1-3; 8 nucleotides line up with TRBD1. Germline V gives CDR1 MNHEY, CDR2 SVGAGI. CDR3 length: 16 amino acids. V shed 4 bases, J shed 2 bases, and the junction held 7 bases outside the gene matches. The CDR3 sequence: CASSSGQGYPGNTIYF. The CDR3 bases are TGTGCCAGCAGTTCCGGACAGGGCTACCCTGGAAACACCATATATTTT.

The chain recombines TRBV3-1 with TRBJ2-1; TRBD2 agrees at 7 bases. CDR1 is LGHDT and CDR2 is YNNKEL in the germline V gene (reference sequence). The CDR3 spans 16 residues. Germline trimming cut 4 bases from V and 6 bases from J; bases unmatched to any gene: 12. This CDR3 is CASSPHGASGFNEQFF. DNA of the CDR3: TGTGCCAGCAGCCCCCATGGGGCTAGCGGATTCAATGAGCAGTTCTTC.

This clonotype appeared a few times. V is TRBV18 and J is TRBJ2-1; possible D gene TRBD2, 6 bases. CDR3 length equals 14 residues. Looked up from germline, CDR1 is KGHSH and CDR2 is LQKENI. V was shortened by 4 bases and J by 7 bases, with 14 bases between the two germline ends. This CDR3 reads CASSQASAGNEQFF. CDR3 DNA: TGTGCCAGCTCACAGGCCTCTGCGGGGAATGAGCAGTTCTTC.

This clonotype was seen only a few times. The chain is built from TRBV6-5 and TRBJ2-3, with 9 bases that match TRBD2. J gave up 5 bases and V 0 bases, and 3 bases lay outside the gene matches. The V gene's germline CDR1 is MNHEY and CDR2 SVGAGI. The CDR3 spans 15 residues. As DNA, the CDR3 is TGTGCCAGCAGTTACTCGCGGGGGGGCCGAGATACGCAGTATTTT. This sequence encodes CASSYSRGGRDTQYF.

This clonotype was detected only a few times. The rearrangement joins TRBV19 to TRBJ2-7; tentatively, D is TRBD2 (6 bases). Per the germline V gene, CDR1 is LNHDA and CDR2 is SQIVND (reference sequence). Trimming removed 6 bases from V and 0 bases from J, with 15 bases in between. The CDR3 runs to 15 residues. The CDR3 loop is CASSNRDSSSYEQYF. In nucleotides, the CDR3 is TGTGCCAGTAGCAACCGGGACTCCTCCTCCTACGAGCAGTACTTC.

This clonotype was recorded many times. This chain joins TRBV7-6 and TRBJ2-5; D unresolved. V lost 5 bases and J 5 bases, leaving 6 bases between the germline ends. The CDR3 contains 11 residues. Per germline, CDR1 SGHVS and CDR2 FNYEAQ. As DNA, the CDR3 is TGTGCCAGCAGCCAAGCGGAGACCCAGTACTTC. It encodes CASSQAETQYF.

Only a few counts were recorded for this clonotype. V gene TRBV15 combines with J gene TRBJ1-1; weak D call: TRBD1 (6 bases). The CDR3 consists of 16 residues. V lost 0 bases to trimming and J lost 7 bases, with 18 bases between them. Germline CDR1 and CDR2: LNHNV and YYDKDF (reference sequence). Written as DNA, the CDR3 is TGTGCCACCAGCAGAGACCCCTTCGGGGGCAAGGGTGAAGCTTTCTTT. Its protein product is CATSRDPFGGKGEAFF.

This clonotype was picked up a small number of times. The chain employs TRBV25-1 and TRBJ1-1; D might be TRBD1 (5 bases). This CDR3 has 14 amino acids. Trimming left V 2 bases short and J 6 bases short, with 13 bases between. Looked up from germline, CDR1 is MGHDK and CDR2 is SYGVNS. The CDR3 DNA is TGTGCCAGCAGTGAAGACCAGGGAGGGGCTGAAGCTTTCTTT. It is translated as CASSEDQGGAEAFF.

The rearrangement uses TRBV28 and TRBJ2-2; 8 positions agree with TRBD1. This CDR3 has 17 amino acids. V dropped 7 bases and J dropped 6; count of bases not matched to a gene: 16. CDR1 is MDHEN, CDR2 SYDVKM, per germline. CDR3 in DNA: TGTGCCAGCACATCCGCGAACCGGGACAGGCTTTCCGGGGAGCTGTTTTTT. Translated: CASTSANRDRLSGELFF. Variable domain in full (rest from reference TRBV28 and TRBJ2-2): DVKVTQSSRYLVKRTGEKVFLECVQDMDHENMFWYRQDPGLGLRLIYFSYDVKMKEKGDIPEGYSVSREKKERFSLILESASTNQTSMYLCASTSANRDRLSGELFFGEGSRLTVL.

This clonotype was seen a few times. The rearrangement joins TRBV12-3 or TRBV12-4 to TRBJ2-2, with 12 bases that match TRBD2. The CDR3 runs 17 residues. The ends lost 7 bases at V and 8 bases at J; junction bases unmatched: 14. The CDR3 is CASTDPSGLAGSGELFF. The CDR3 nucleotides read TGTGCCAGCACCGACCCGTCTGGACTAGCGGGGTCAGGGGAGCTGTTTTTT.

This clonotype has a count of ten or more. This chain links TRBV6-5 with TRBJ1-1; tentative D call: TRBD1 (5 bases). Trimming removed 4 bases from V and 4 bases from J, with 7 bases in between. The CDR3 runs 12 residues. The germline gives CDR1 MNHEY, CDR2 SVGAGI. The chain's CDR3 is CASSSQVTEAFF. The CDR3 nucleotides read TGTGCCAGCAGTTCACAGGTCACTGAAGCTTTCTTT.

This clonotype turned up a few times. This chain connects TRBV5-1 to TRBJ2-1; 9 bases map to TRBD2. Germline V lookup: CDR1 SGHRS, CDR2 YFSETQ. V shed 3 bases, J shed 7 bases, and the junction held 5 bases outside the gene matches. This CDR3 has 14 residues. This CDR3 is CASSSGLARNEQFF. The CDR3 DNA reads TGCGCCAGCAGCTCGGGACTAGCACGGAATGAGCAGTTCTTC.

This clonotype showed up many times. This chain uses TRBV7-9 with TRBJ2-1, with TRBD1 as a possible D gene (6 bases). Trimming removed 7 bases at V and 3 bases at J, with 19 bases between. CDR1 and CDR2 from the germline V gene are SEHNR and FQNEAQ (reference sequence). The CDR3 consists of 16 residues. CDR3 sequence (DNA): TGTGCCAGCACCCCCGAACAGGGACCGAGCTACAATGAGCAGTTCTTC. Its protein product is CASTPEQGPSYNEQFF.

The chain couples TRBV25-1 to TRBJ1-1; 7 nucleotides match TRBD1. This CDR3 spans 15 amino acids. In germline, CDR1 is MGHDK, CDR2 SYGVNS. Trimming took 5 bases from V and 2 from J; bases not matched to a gene: 8. The CDR3 is CASSRGGGGNTEAFF. CDR3 sequence (DNA): TGTGCCAGCAGTCGGGGAGGAGGGGGCAACACTGAAGCTTTCTTT.

This clonotype turned up a few times. This rearrangement joins TRBV9 to TRBJ1-2; 9 bases are a match to TRBD1. Unmatched junction bases numbered 8, after V lost 3 bases and J lost 8 bases. This CDR3 has 14 amino acids. In germline, CDR1 is SGDLS, CDR2 YYNGEE. The CDR3: CASSEGTGTRGYTF. The CDR3 coding sequence is TGTGCCAGCAGCGAGGGGACAGGGACGAGGGGCTACACCTTC.

This clonotype has just a few counts. This sequence joins TRBV6-6 and TRBJ1-1; 9 bases match TRBD1. The CDR3 is 15 amino acids. The germline CDR1 and CDR2 sequences are MNHNY and SVGAGI (reference sequence). The V segment lost 2 bases and the J segment 2 bases; nucleotides outside the gene matches: 3. The CDR3 protein is CASSYGTGTNTEAFF. In DNA form, the CDR3 reads TGTGCCAGCAGTTACGGGACAGGGACAAACACTGAAGCTTTCTTT.

This clonotype was found once. The genes are TRBV28 and TRBJ1-1; D unresolved. The CDR3 length is 12 residues. CDR1 is MDHEN, CDR2 SYDVKM, per germline. V was trimmed by 6 bases and J by 11 bases, leaving 16 bases between them. CDR3 sequence reads: CASRSRTSGAFF. The CDR3 DNA is TGTGCCAGCAGGTCCCGGACCTCCGGGGCTTTCTTT.

At least ten counts were recorded for this clonotype. The chain is built from TRBV6-5 and TRBJ1-3; D gene unclear. Germline CDR1 and CDR2: MNHEY and SVGAGI. V shed 3 bases and J shed 0 bases, with 12 bases lying between them. The CDR3 spans 16 residues. The CDR3 here is CASSYRHVSSGNTIYF. The CDR3 DNA reads TGTGCCAGCAGTTATCGGCACGTCAGCTCTGGAAACACCATATATTTT.

Many counts were recorded for this clonotype. The chain links TRBV3-1 to TRBJ2-7; the D gene is possibly TRBD2 (5 bases). CDR3 size: 12 residues. Trimming removed 4 bases from V and 7 bases from J, with 11 bases in between. Per the germline V gene, CDR1 is LGHDT and CDR2 is YNNKEL (reference sequence). The CDR3 nucleotides read TGTGCCAGCAGCCTACTCCGAGGGGAGCAGTACTTC. Its protein product is CASSLLRGEQYF.

This clonotype was recorded at least ten times. This chain links TRBV3-1 with TRBJ2-2; unclear D gene. V gave up 1 base and J gave up 3 bases, with 3 bases separating them. This CDR3 spans 13 amino acids. Per germline, CDR1 LGHDT and CDR2 YNNKEL (reference sequence). CDR3 DNA sequence: TGTGCCAGCAGCCAAGGGGACACCGGGGAGCTGTTTTTT. Translating it yields CASSQGDTGELFF.